A selection of T cell receptor beta chains follows, all from one sample in a study of blood T cell repertoires in COVID-19. The method was immunoSEQ multiplex PCR; TCRdb's version includes in-frame clones alone and lacks a portion of them. Of just over 300,000 clones in the sample, over 80% are singletons; the top ten hold about 8.9%. Sequencing was performed on PBMCs or T cells enriched from blood (not recorded which). Every receptor here comes from a woman aged 18-30 years who had recovered from COVID-19. CDR3s leave out the opening cysteine and the closing phenylalanine or tryptophan.

V: TRBV5-1
J: TRBJ1-5
CDR3: ASSFSGDLNQPQH

V: TRBV6-2/TRBV6-3
J: TRBJ1-6
CDR3: ASSYARNGSPLH

V: TRBV5-1
J: TRBJ1-1
CDR3: ASSLATGNTEAF

V: TRBV28
J: TRBJ2-7
CDR3: ASSFKGVSYEQY

V: TRBV4-3
J: TRBJ1-2
CDR3: ASSHDLTRGGEGYGYT

V: TRBV29-1
J: TRBJ2-5
CDR3: SVGAGQETQY

V: TRBV7-7
J: TRBJ2-2
CDR3: ASSSVTTGELF

V: TRBV5-8
J: TRBJ1-1
CDR3: ASSLGQDGEAF

V: TRBV19
J: TRBJ1-2
CDR3: ASSIVIREPGYGYT

V: TRBV29-1
J: TRBJ2-1
CDR3: SVEGVLAGVRVSYNEQF

V: TRBV5-1
J: TRBJ2-3
CDR3: ASSLASDSFYTDTQY

V: TRBV15
J: TRBJ2-1
CDR3: ATSSVSGGIKNEQF

V: TRBV6-2/TRBV6-3
J: TRBJ1-2
CDR3: ASSSQANYGYT

V: TRBV10-3
J: TRBJ1-2
CDR3: AISTGDYGYT

V: TRBV5-1
J: TRBJ1-1
CDR3: ASSSTGLSTEAF

V: TRBV7-2
J: TRBJ1-2
CDR3: ASSLEVGAARLYGYT

V: TRBV18
J: TRBJ1-2
CDR3: ASSPPNRLGGYT

V: TRBV5-4
J: TRBJ1-3
CDR3: ASSKDRGLIGNTIY

V: TRBV5-5
J: TRBJ1-4
CDR3: ASSLYFQEATNEKLF

V: TRBV9
J: TRBJ2-1
CDR3: ASSVVGTSYNEQF

V: TRBV30
J: TRBJ2-5
CDR3: AWSVPTGLGETQY

V: TRBV5-1
J: TRBJ1-6
CDR3: ASSLGPGGGGNSPLH

V: TRBV2
J: TRBJ1-6
CDR3: ASMSTGYESPLH

V: TRBV7-3
J: TRBJ1-4
CDR3: ASSCPRGAGEKLF

V: TRBV15
J: TRBJ1-2
CDR3: ATSAGRSPGGLGYT

V: TRBV2
J: TRBJ2-7
CDR3: ASVQGEGMEQY

V: TRBV7-8
J: TRBJ2-7
CDR3: ASSALTGFGEQY

V: TRBV5-6
J: TRBJ1-3
CDR3: ASSWTGQDGGNTIY

V: TRBV2
J: TRBJ2-5
CDR3: ASQLGETQY

V: TRBV29-1
J: TRBJ2-1
CDR3: SVEGTSLNEQF

V: TRBV28
J: TRBJ2-1
CDR3: ATTGQGQGGDYYNEQF

V: TRBV20-1
J: TRBJ2-5
CDR3: SASGGHRETQY